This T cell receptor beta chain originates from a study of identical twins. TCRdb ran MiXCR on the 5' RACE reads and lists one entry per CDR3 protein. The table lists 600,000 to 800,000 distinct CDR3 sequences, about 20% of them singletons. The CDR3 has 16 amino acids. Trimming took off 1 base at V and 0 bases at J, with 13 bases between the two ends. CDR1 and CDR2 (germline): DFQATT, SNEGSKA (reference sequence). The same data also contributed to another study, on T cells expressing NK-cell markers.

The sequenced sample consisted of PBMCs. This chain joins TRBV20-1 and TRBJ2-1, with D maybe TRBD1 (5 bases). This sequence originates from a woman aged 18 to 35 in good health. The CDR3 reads CSARAIQESSYNEQFF. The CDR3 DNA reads TGCAGTGCTAGAGCCATACAGGAAAGCTCCTACAATGAGCAGTTCTTC.